The clone carrying this TCR beta chain showed up many times. The antigen remains undetermined. These data originate in a study of T cells in Graves' hyperthyroidism and ophthalmopathy. Study-wide results and caveats: Most expanded thyroid clonotypes above 0.001 also appeared in blood.

The TCR beta CDR3 regions underwent amplification using RNA transcripts as the source. When the TCR CDR3 underwent first-round RT-PCR, the HTBI primer set was used. TCRdb ran MiXCR on the multiplex PCR reads and lists one entry per CDR3 protein. The repertoire has fewer than 350,000 distinct CDR3 sequences, roughly 18% of them found once; the top ten carry 15% to 17%. Trimming took off 6 bases at V and 7 bases at J, with 19 bases between the two ends. The CDR3 runs 14 residues. CDR1 is DFQATT and CDR2 is SNEGSKA in the germline V gene (reference sequence). At least 3 on the Clinical Activity Score was recorded for ophthalmopathy patients, who also had NOSPECS grade at least 4 and duration under 3 months. Lactation, pregnancy, other autoimmune disease or uncontrolled infection led to exclusion of patients.

The origin of this receptor is a woman aged 40 to 50 with Graves' ophthalmopathy. Sequenced: blood. This chain links TRBV20-1 with TRBJ1-5, with D possibly matching TRBD1 (5 bases). CDR3 bases: TGCAGTGCCACCCTGGGACGGGACGAACAGCCCCAGCATTTT. Its protein is CSATLGRDEQPQHF.